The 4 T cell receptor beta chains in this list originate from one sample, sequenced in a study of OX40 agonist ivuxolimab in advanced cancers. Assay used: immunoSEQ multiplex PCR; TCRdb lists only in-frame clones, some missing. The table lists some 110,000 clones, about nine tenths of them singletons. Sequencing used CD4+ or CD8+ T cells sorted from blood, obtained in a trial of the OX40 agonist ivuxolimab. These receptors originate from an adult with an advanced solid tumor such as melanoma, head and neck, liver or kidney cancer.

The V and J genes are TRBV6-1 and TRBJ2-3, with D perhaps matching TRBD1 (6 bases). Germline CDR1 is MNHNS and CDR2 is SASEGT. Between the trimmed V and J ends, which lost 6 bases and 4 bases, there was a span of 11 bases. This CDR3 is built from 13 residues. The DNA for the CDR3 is TGTGCCAGCAGAAGGACAGAGGCAGATACGCAGTATTTT. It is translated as CASRRTEADTQYF.

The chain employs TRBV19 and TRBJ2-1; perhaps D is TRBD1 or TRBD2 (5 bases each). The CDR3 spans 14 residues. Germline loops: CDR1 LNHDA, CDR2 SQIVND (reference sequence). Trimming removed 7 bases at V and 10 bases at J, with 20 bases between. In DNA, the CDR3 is TGTGCCAGTACCGAACCTGGGACGGCAAAGGAGCAGTTCTTC. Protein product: CASTEPGTAKEQFF.

Here the CDR3 reads CASSIPATNEKLFF. CDR3 DNA: TGTGCCAGCAGTATACCTGCAACTAATGAAAAACTGTTTTTT. The chain has TRBV28 and TRBJ1-4; D not resolved. Germline CDR1 reads MDHEN; CDR2 reads SYDVKM. Deletions cut 5 bases from V and 0 bases from J, with 7 bases between. The CDR3 consists of 14 residues.

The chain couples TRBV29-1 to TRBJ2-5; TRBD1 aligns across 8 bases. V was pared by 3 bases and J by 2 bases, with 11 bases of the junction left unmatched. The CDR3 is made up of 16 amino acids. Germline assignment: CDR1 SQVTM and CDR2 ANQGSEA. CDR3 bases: TGCAGCGTTGAGGGGCTTTGGACAGGGAATCAAGAGACCCAGTACTTC. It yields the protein CSVEGLWTGNQETQYF.